This T cell receptor (beta chain) is drawn from a study of regulatory T cells in long-lasting Graves disease. On the study more broadly: Persistent Graves' disease required over 5 years of antithyroid drugs and positive TSH receptor antibodies.

Relying on iRepertoire HTBI primers and Arm-PCR of CDR3 regions, the team built TCR beta libraries. MiXCR was run by TCRdb on the multiplex PCR reads, yielding one entry per CDR3 protein. In the table there are roughly 470,000 distinct CDR3 sequences, around 21% of which are singletons. Findings and caveats of the study: Owing to a sample size that was small, accuracy may have been reduced. Persistent disease was associated with favored TRBV28 usage and with favored use of TRBJ1-2 and TRBJ2-5. Fewer public clonotypes were shared by new patients (around 970) than by persistent patients (about 2,800).

This clonotype was counted ten times or more. No antigen is known for it. Germline V CDR1 and CDR2: MDHEN, SYDVKM. This CDR3 comprises 15 residues. V shed 5 bases, J shed 4 bases, and the junction held 7 bases outside the gene matches. Time point specified: persistent/refractory GD, antithyroid drugs over 5 years with positive TRAb. PBMC RNA served as the TCR library source. The sequenced sample was peripheral blood mononuclear cells (PBMCs), obtained when the disease was refractory, from a patient treated with antithyroid drugs. The receptor comes from a female donor with Graves disease. The rearrangement uses TRBV28 and TRBJ2-2; TRBD2 matches 7 bases. CDR3: CASSGLVLSTGELFF. In nucleotides, the CDR3 is TGTGCCAGCAGTGGACTAGTGCTCTCCACCGGGGAGCTGTTTTTT.